Listed below are T cell receptor beta chains from one sample, sequenced in a study of CD8 T cells in Susac syndrome. MiXCR, applied by TCRdb to the immunoSEQ multiplex PCR reads, yields one record per CDR3 protein. In the table there are 250,000 to 300,000 distinct CDR3 sequences, over 75% of which are singletons. Sequencing used CD8+ T cells from PBMCs. The receptors were sampled from a human donor with multiple sclerosis. The CDR3 runs from the conserved cysteine through the conserved F or W. The order of the fields is V gene, clone size, D gene, J gene, CDR3 protein, CDR3 DNA. D genes are given only for firm matches. Expanded clones are given a class, and other clones once, few, many or no size at all.

V gene: TRBV28
clone size: NA
D gene: NA
J gene: TRBJ2-7
CDR3 protein: CASSSPSGQRTINYEQYF
CDR3 DNA: TGTGCCAGCAGTTCCCCGTCGGGCCAGCGGACGATTAACTACGAGCAGTACTTC

V gene: TRBV7-9
clone size: NA
D gene: NA
J gene: TRBJ1-4
CDR3 protein: CASSLDGAGLSLEKLFF
CDR3 DNA: TGTGCCAGCAGCTTAGACGGCGCCGGCCTCTCCTTGGAAAAACTGTTTTTT

V gene: TRBV4-2
clone size: few
D gene: NA
J gene: TRBJ2-2
CDR3 protein: CASSLEGPGGHTGELFF
CDR3 DNA: TGTGCCAGCAGCCTCGAGGGTCCTGGGGGTCACACCGGGGAGCTGTTTTTT

V gene: TRBV7-9
clone size: NA
D gene: TRBD2
J gene: TRBJ2-5
CDR3 protein: CASSPPLSPTSGSQETQYF
CDR3 DNA: TGTGCCAGCAGCCCACCCCTTTCCCCGACTAGCGGGAGTCAAGAGACCCAGTACTTC

V gene: TRBV19
clone size: few
D gene: NA
J gene: TRBJ1-2
CDR3 protein: CASSESGVYGYTF
CDR3 DNA: TGTGCCAGTAGTGAATCCGGGGTCTATGGCTACACCTTC

V gene: TRBV7-6
clone size: NA
D gene: TRBD1
J gene: TRBJ2-3
CDR3 protein: CASSPDNHGTGETDTQYF
CDR3 DNA: TGTGCCAGCAGCCCTGACAACCACGGGACAGGGGAAACAGATACGCAGTATTTT

V gene: TRBV29-1
clone size: NA
D gene: TRBD1
J gene: TRBJ2-7
CDR3 protein: CSVTGTGTYEQYF
CDR3 DNA: TGCAGCGTAACCGGGACAGGGACCTACGAGCAGTACTTC

V gene: TRBV10-3
clone size: NA
D gene: TRBD1
J gene: TRBJ1-2
CDR3 protein: CATSPPGQGGGYTF
CDR3 DNA: TGTGCCACCAGTCCGCCGGGACAGGGAGGTGGCTACACCTTC

V gene: TRBV13
clone size: NA
D gene: TRBD2
J gene: TRBJ2-7
CDR3 protein: CASSILAGETYEQYF
CDR3 DNA: TGTGCCAGCAGCATCCTAGCGGGGGAAACCTACGAGCAGTACTTC

V gene: TRBV20-1
clone size: NA
D gene: NA
J gene: TRBJ1-1
CDR3 protein: CSARAMKDSHLFMNTEAFF
CDR3 DNA: TGCAGTGCTAGAGCCATGAAGGACAGCCATCTCTTCATGAACACTGAAGCTTTCTTT

V gene: TRBV5-8
clone size: once
D gene: NA
J gene: TRBJ1-3
CDR3 protein: CASSQHTIYF
CDR3 DNA: TGTGCCAGCAGCCAGCACACCATATATTTT

V gene: TRBV10-3
clone size: NA
D gene: NA
J gene: TRBJ1-2
CDR3 protein: CAIKLVDYGYTF
CDR3 DNA: TGTGCCATCAAATTGGTCGACTATGGCTACACCTTC

V gene: TRBV6-5
clone size: NA
D gene: TRBD1
J gene: TRBJ2-1
CDR3 protein: CASSFTGGGNEQFF
CDR3 DNA: TGTGCCAGCAGCTTTACAGGGGGCGGGAATGAGCAGTTCTTC

V gene: TRBV12-3/TRBV12-4
clone size: NA
D gene: NA
J gene: TRBJ2-5
CDR3 protein: CASSFQGHVETQYF
CDR3 DNA: TGTGCCAGCAGTTTTCAGGGACACGTAGAGACCCAGTACTTC

V gene: TRBV27
clone size: NA
D gene: NA
J gene: TRBJ2-5
CDR3 protein: CASSLGAGAQETQYF
CDR3 DNA: TGTGCCAGCAGTCTAGGGGCTGGCGCACAAGAGACCCAGTACTTC

V gene: TRBV28
clone size: NA
D gene: NA
J gene: TRBJ2-5
CDR3 protein: CASTVGTWGTQYF
CDR3 DNA: TGTGCCAGCACCGTTGGGACGTGGGGGACCCAGTACTTC

V gene: TRBV21-1
clone size: NA
D gene: NA
J gene: TRBJ2-3
CDR3 protein: CASSKVRSWLAAYTDTQYF
CDR3 DNA: TGTGCCAGCAGCAAAGTGAGGAGTTGGCTAGCCGCCTACACAGATACGCAGTATTTT

V gene: TRBV4-3
clone size: NA
D gene: TRBD2
J gene: TRBJ2-3
CDR3 protein: CASSQDFSSSGGRATDTQYF
CDR3 DNA: TGCGCCAGCAGCCAAGATTTTAGTTCCAGCGGGGGAAGAGCCACAGATACGCAGTATTTT

V gene: TRBV27
clone size: NA
D gene: NA
J gene: TRBJ1-1
CDR3 protein: CASSAQGGTEAFF
CDR3 DNA: TGTGCCAGCAGCGCTCAGGGAGGCACTGAAGCTTTCTTT

V gene: TRBV4-3
clone size: NA
D gene: TRBD2
J gene: TRBJ2-3
CDR3 protein: CASSQLAEITDTQYF
CDR3 DNA: TGCGCCAGCAGCCAACTAGCGGAAATAACAGATACGCAGTATTTT

V gene: TRBV7-8
clone size: NA
D gene: NA
J gene: TRBJ2-3
CDR3 protein: CASSWASTPQDTQYF
CDR3 DNA: TGTGCCAGCAGCTGGGCTAGCACCCCTCAAGATACGCAGTATTTT

V gene: TRBV7-9
clone size: NA
D gene: NA
J gene: TRBJ2-7
CDR3 protein: CASSLIAYEQYF
CDR3 DNA: TGTGCCAGCAGCTTAATCGCGTACGAGCAGTACTTC

V gene: TRBV7-6
clone size: NA
D gene: TRBD2
J gene: TRBJ2-5
CDR3 protein: CASSLSGGGARETQYF
CDR3 DNA: TGTGCCAGCAGCTTATCCGGCGGGGGGGCCCGGGAGACCCAGTACTTC

V gene: TRBV25-1
clone size: NA
D gene: TRBD1
J gene: TRBJ2-1
CDR3 protein: CATGQSSSSYNEQFF
CDR3 DNA: TGTGCAACGGGACAGTCCAGTAGCTCCTACAATGAGCAGTTCTTC

V gene: TRBV27
clone size: NA
D gene: TRBD2
J gene: TRBJ2-7
CDR3 protein: CASRSPGTSGHYYEQYF
CDR3 DNA: TGTGCCAGCAGATCCCCCGGGACTAGCGGTCATTACTACGAGCAGTACTTC

V gene: TRBV4-1
clone size: NA
D gene: TRBD1
J gene: TRBJ2-5
CDR3 protein: CASSTTQGARRETQYF
CDR3 DNA: TGCGCCAGCAGTACAACACAGGGGGCTCGGCGAGAGACCCAGTACTTC

V gene: TRBV15
clone size: once
D gene: NA
J gene: TRBJ2-2
CDR3 protein: CATSRDWSKGYTGELFF
CDR3 DNA: TGTGCCACCAGCAGAGATTGGAGTAAGGGATACACCGGGGAGCTGTTTTTT

V gene: TRBV5-6
clone size: NA
D gene: TRBD1
J gene: TRBJ2-2
CDR3 protein: CASSSPYWTGGETGELFF
CDR3 DNA: TGTGCCAGCAGCTCCCCCTACTGGACAGGGGGCGAGACCGGGGAGCTGTTTTTT

V gene: TRBV20-1
clone size: NA
D gene: TRBD2
J gene: TRBJ2-7
CDR3 protein: CSVPTSGPRYEQYF
CDR3 DNA: TGCAGTGTACCGACTAGCGGACCGCGCTACGAGCAGTACTTC

V gene: TRBV6-2/TRBV6-3
clone size: NA
D gene: TRBD2
J gene: TRBJ2-7
CDR3 protein: CASSTSSGSLSYEQYF
CDR3 DNA: TGTGCCAGCAGTACATCTAGCGGGAGCCTCTCCTACGAGCAGTACTTC

V gene: TRBV9
clone size: once
D gene: NA
J gene: TRBJ1-5
CDR3 protein: CASSGGSLENQPQHF
CDR3 DNA: TGTGCCAGCAGCGGAGGGAGTCTGGAAAATCAGCCCCAGCATTTT

V gene: TRBV7-8
clone size: NA
D gene: NA
J gene: TRBJ2-1
CDR3 protein: CASSSPDDYTYNEQFF
CDR3 DNA: TGTGCCAGCAGCTCCCCGGACGACTATACCTACAATGAGCAGTTCTTC

V gene: TRBV3-1
clone size: NA
D gene: NA
J gene: TRBJ2-2
CDR3 protein: CASSHETETGELFF
CDR3 DNA: TGTGCCAGCAGCCACGAGACGGAGACCGGGGAGCTGTTTTTT

V gene: TRBV30
clone size: NA
D gene: NA
J gene: TRBJ2-2
CDR3 protein: CAWSSIPGASTGELFF
CDR3 DNA: TGTGCCTGGAGCTCAATACCAGGGGCTTCCACCGGGGAGCTGTTTTTT

V gene: TRBV9
clone size: NA
D gene: NA
J gene: TRBJ2-7
CDR3 protein: CASSVGPEGPYEQYF
CDR3 DNA: TGTGCCAGCAGCGTAGGGCCCGAGGGACCGTACGAGCAGTACTTC

V gene: TRBV5-1
clone size: NA
D gene: TRBD2
J gene: TRBJ2-7
CDR3 protein: CASSLASGSFREQYF
CDR3 DNA: TGCGCCAGCAGCTTGGCTAGCGGGAGCTTCCGCGAGCAGTACTTC

V gene: TRBV6-6
clone size: once
D gene: NA
J gene: TRBJ2-1
CDR3 protein: CASSYSLGEQFF
CDR3 DNA: TGTGCCAGCAGTTACTCCCTGGGTGAGCAGTTCTTC

V gene: TRBV20-1
clone size: once
D gene: NA
J gene: TRBJ2-2
CDR3 protein: CSARDRNTGELFF
CDR3 DNA: TGCAGTGCTAGAGACAGAAACACCGGGGAGCTGTTTTTT

V gene: TRBV27
clone size: NA
D gene: TRBD2
J gene: TRBJ2-1
CDR3 protein: CASSSPGTSGRIRTYNEQFF
CDR3 DNA: TGTGCCAGCAGTTCCCCCGGGACTAGCGGGCGCATACGAACCTACAATGAGCAGTTCTTC

V gene: TRBV6-1
clone size: NA
D gene: NA
J gene: TRBJ2-4
CDR3 protein: CASRKSRGELENIQYF
CDR3 DNA: TGTGCCAGCAGGAAGTCCAGGGGAGAGTTGGAAAACATTCAGTACTTC

V gene: TRBV6-2/TRBV6-3
clone size: NA
D gene: NA
J gene: TRBJ2-7
CDR3 protein: CASSYSTRGDEQYF
CDR3 DNA: TGTGCCAGCAGTTACTCGACGAGGGGAGACGAGCAGTACTTC

V gene: TRBV5-1
clone size: NA
D gene: NA
J gene: TRBJ2-7
CDR3 protein: CASSLGGGNYEQYF
CDR3 DNA: TGCGCCAGCAGCTTGGGTGGCGGGAACTACGAGCAGTACTTC

V gene: TRBV5-4
clone size: NA
D gene: NA
J gene: TRBJ1-2
CDR3 protein: CASSLLISNYGYTF
CDR3 DNA: TGTGCCAGCAGCTTGCTGATATCTAACTATGGCTACACCTTC

V gene: TRBV20-1
clone size: NA
D gene: NA
J gene: TRBJ2-1
CDR3 protein: CSARTVAYNEQFF
CDR3 DNA: TGCAGTGCTAGGACTGTGGCATACAATGAGCAGTTCTTC

V gene: TRBV2
clone size: NA
D gene: NA
J gene: TRBJ2-3
CDR3 protein: CATSGTSTDTQYF
CDR3 DNA: TGTGCCACCTCCGGGACTAGCACAGATACGCAGTATTTT

V gene: TRBV2
clone size: NA
D gene: TRBD2
J gene: TRBJ2-7
CDR3 protein: CASGLAGAFYEQYF
CDR3 DNA: TGTGCCAGCGGATTAGCGGGAGCTTTCTACGAGCAGTACTTC

V gene: TRBV7-2
clone size: NA
D gene: NA
J gene: TRBJ2-1
CDR3 protein: CASRYLSYNEQFF
CDR3 DNA: TGTGCCAGCCGCTACCTCTCCTACAATGAGCAGTTCTTC

V gene: TRBV9
clone size: NA
D gene: TRBD1
J gene: TRBJ2-1
CDR3 protein: CASSAGQGVRNEQFF
CDR3 DNA: TGTGCCAGCAGCGCGGGACAGGGAGTACGCAATGAGCAGTTCTTC